The 27 T cell receptor beta chains in this list originate from one sample, sequenced in a study of human T cells and chemical hapten exposure. TCRdb fed the RACE reads into MiXCR, producing one record per CDR3 protein. The sample lists 100,000 to 150,000 distinct CDR3 sequences; less than 15% were seen once. As to time point: pre-sensitization, week 0. This sample's treatment: therapeutic diphenylcyclopropenone sensitization with weekly scalp DPC. This sample comprised whole blood, obtained in connection with sensitization to the hapten diphenylcyclopropenone (DPC). Receptors originate from a woman aged 18-29 years with alopecia areata. Some clones in this sample may be carry-over from other donors' samples.

This clonotype was counted at least ten times. The V gene is TRBV4-3, the J gene TRBJ1-1, with 7 bases lining up with TRBD1. Trimming cost V 1 base and J 0 bases; bases outside gene matches: 8. This CDR3 region has 17 residues. CDR1 is LGHNA, CDR2 YSLEER, per germline. CDR3 in amino acids: CASSQVLRGPLNTEAFF. DNA for the CDR3: TGCGCCAGCAGCCAAGTATTAAGGGGGCCCTTGAACACTGAAGCTTTCTTT.

This clonotype was detected ten times or more. This chain's CDR3 is CASSPASSGTNEKLFF. CDR3 bases: TGTGCCAGCTCACCAGCCAGCTCCGGCACTAATGAAAAACTGTTTTTT. J is TRBJ1-4 and V is TRBV18; D ambiguous. Trimming shortened V by 2 bases and J by 2 bases, and 12 bases separated the two germline ends. CDR3 size: 16 residues. Germline lookup yields CDR1 KGHSH and CDR2 LQKENI.

This clonotype was seen at least ten times. V gene TRBV7-6 combines with J gene TRBJ2-5, with D perhaps assigned TRBD1 or TRBD2 (6 bases each). In germline, CDR1 is SGHVS, CDR2 FNYEAQ. V was cut by 7 bases and J by 5 bases, with 14 bases left in between. The CDR3 loop spans 13 amino acids. The CDR3 loop reads CASMGAGIETQYF. The DNA for the CDR3 is TGTGCCAGCATGGGGGCGGGGATCGAGACCCAGTACTTC.

The sample holds many counts of this clonotype. This chain joins TRBV4-2 and TRBJ2-2; TRBD1 aligns across 9 bases. CDR1 is LGHNA, CDR2 YNFKEQ, per germline. This CDR3 comprises 18 residues. V shed 0 bases, J shed 0 bases, and the junction held 5 bases outside the gene matches. CDR3 nucleotides: TGTGCCAGCAGCCAAGATCCGGGACAGGGTTCGAACACCGGGGAGCTGTTTTTT. The encoded protein is CASSQDPGQGSNTGELFF.

This chain uses TRBV4-1 with TRBJ2-5; D is possibly TRBD2 (7 bases). The germline V and J ends were trimmed by 1 base and 5 bases, with 14 bases remaining between them. The germline CDR1 and CDR2 sequences are MGHRA and YSYEKL. The CDR3 runs 15 residues. DNA for the CDR3: TGCGCCAGCAGCCAAGGGGCTCGGGGGGCCGAGACCCAGTACTTC. Protein sequence: CASSQGARGAETQYF.

This clonotype was recorded many times. The chain carries TRBV7-9 and TRBJ2-6; no firm D call. With 5 bases removed from V and 4 bases from J, the gap between germline ends came to 15 bases. CDR3 length: 16 amino acids. Germline V gene lookup returns CDR1 SEHNR and CDR2 FQNEAQ (reference sequence). The CDR3 coding sequence is TGTGCCAGCAGCCGACCCGGCCTAGACGGGGCCAACGTCCTGACTTTC. This translates into CASSRPGLDGANVLTF.

This clonotype appeared once. Likely a read error: the CDR3 ends without its conserved phenylalanine or tryptophan. This sequence joins TRBV7-2 and TRBJ1-5; D not resolved. Germline V gene data show CDR1 as SGHTA and CDR2 as FQGNSA. The CDR3 runs 15 residues. Trimming cost V 3 bases and J 6 bases, with 15 bases left between them. In DNA form, the CDR3 reads TGTGCCAGCAGCTTCGGGTCGCCCCCGGCTCAGCCCCAGCATTAT. Translated: CASSFGSPPAQPQHY.

The chain uses TRBV30 and TRBJ1-6; 9 positions agree with TRBD1. The CDR3 runs to 15 residues. Germline V gene data show CDR1 as GTSNPN and CDR2 as SVGIG (reference sequence). Losses at the gene ends were 4 bases for V and 10 bases for J; bases not matched to a gene: 11. As DNA, the CDR3 is TGTGCCTGGAAACGAGGGACAGGGATGGACTCACCCCTCCACTTT. Its protein product is CAWKRGTGMDSPLHF.

The genes are TRBV19 and TRBJ2-6; D is ambiguous. V lost 3 bases and J 3 bases, leaving 3 bases between the germline ends. The CDR3 loop spans 13 amino acids. Germline CDR1 and CDR2: LNHDA and SQIVND (reference sequence). CDR3 coding DNA: TGTGCCAGTAGTATCGATGGGGCCAACGTCCTGACTTTC. Translating gives CASSIDGANVLTF. The entire variable domain, with the rest obtained from reference TRBV19 and TRBJ2-6, is as follows: DGGITQSPKYLFRKEGQNVTLSCEQNLNHDAMYWYRQDPGQGLRLIYYSQIVNDFQKGDIAEGYSVSREKKESFPLTVTSAQKNPTAFYLCASSIDGANVLTFGAGSRLTVL.

This clonotype was picked up many times. The rearrangement uses TRBV7-9 and TRBJ1-6; a possible D gene is TRBD1 (5 bases). The length of the CDR3 is 15 residues. The germline V gene has CDR1 SEHNR and CDR2 FQNEAQ (reference sequence). Trimming took 6 bases from V and 7 from J, leaving 16 bases between them. The CDR3 loop is CASSPPGQQNSPLHF. CDR3 DNA: TGTGCCAGCAGTCCCCCGGGGCAGCAAAATTCACCCCTCCACTTT. The full variable domain, its missing parts supplied by reference TRBV7-9 and TRBJ1-6, is DTGVSQNPRHKITKRGQNVTFRCDPISEHNRLYWYRQTLGQGPEFLTYFQNEAQLEKSRLLSDRFSAERPKGSFSTLEIQRTEQGDSAMYLCASSPPGQQNSPLHFGNGTRLTVT.

This clonotype has a count of ten or more. This sequence joins TRBV4-3 and TRBJ1-5; the D is unclear. Trimming took 4 bases from V and 0 from J, leaving 10 bases between them. CDR1 is LGHNA and CDR2 is YSLEER in the germline V gene. There are 15 residues in the CDR3. The CDR3 DNA reads TGCGCCAGCAGCCCCCTGATGGGTAGCAATCAGCCCCAGCATTTT. Encoded protein: CASSPLMGSNQPQHF.

This clonotype came up a few times. This rearrangement joins TRBV6-2 or TRBV6-3 to TRBJ2-5; 8 nucleotides align to TRBD2. Looked up from germline, CDR1 is MNHEY and CDR2 is SVGEGT. The CDR3 has 16 amino acids. J gave up 1 base and V 6 bases, and 10 bases lay outside the gene matches. CDR3 bases: TGTGCCAGCAGCGGTGTGACTAGCGCATTCCAAGAGACCCAGTACTTC. Protein: CASSGVTSAFQETQYF.

In its sample, this clonotype was seen a few times. The J gene is TRBJ2-3, the V gene TRBV7-6; a weak D match, TRBD1 (5 bases). CDR1 SGHVS and CDR2 FNYEAQ come from the germline V gene. Trimming took 5 bases from V and 1 from J, leaving 13 bases between them. CDR3 length: 15 amino acids. The CDR3 coding sequence is TGTGCCAGCAGCCCCCTAGGGGCCCGCACAGATACGCAGTATTTT. Translating it yields CASSPLGARTDTQYF.

This clonotype was seen more than once but under ten times. The rearrangement joins TRBV11-2 to TRBJ1-2; unclear D gene. This CDR3 is 14 amino acids long. CDR1 and CDR2 (germline): SGHAT, FQNNGV. V was trimmed by 5 bases and J by 2 bases, leaving 12 bases between them. The CDR3 coding sequence is TGTGCCAGCAGCCCGGGGTCGCTAAACTATGGCTACACCTTC. Protein product: CASSPGSLNYGYTF.

V is TRBV2 and J is TRBJ2-3; D remains unclear. CDR3 length equals 14 residues. The V gene's germline CDR1 is SNHLY and CDR2 FYNNEI. V was pared by 3 bases and J by 7 bases, with 14 bases between. CDR3 bases: TGTGCCAGCAGTGACGGTGGGCAACTTCATACGCAGTATTTT. Translation: CASSDGGQLHTQYF.

This clonotype has just a few counts. V and J are TRBV6-2 or TRBV6-3 and TRBJ2-1; 9 bases are shared with TRBD2. Germline values: CDR1 MNHEY, CDR2 SVGEGT. V was pared by 7 bases and J by 6 bases, with 13 bases of the junction left unmatched. The CDR3 runs to 16 residues. The CDR3 coding sequence is TGTGCCAGCACCCCCCAAGGCGGGGGGGCCTCCAATGAGCAGTTCTTC. Its protein is CASTPQGGGASNEQFF.

The gene calls are TRBV5-1 and TRBJ1-1, with a possible D match to TRBD1 (5 bases). The germline gives CDR1 SGHRS, CDR2 YFSETQ. The CDR3 is made up of 12 amino acids. V lost 5 bases and J lost 5, with 10 bases in between. This CDR3 reads CASSRGLTEAFF. The CDR3 DNA follows: TGCGCCAGCAGTAGGGGATTAACTGAAGCTTTCTTT.

The chain uses TRBV12-3 or TRBV12-4 and TRBJ2-3; D possibly corresponds to TRBD2 (5 bases). CDR3 length equals 13 residues. V lost 10 bases and J lost 7, with 18 bases in between. The CDR3 sequence: CATTPRETHTQYF. In DNA form, the CDR3 reads TGTGCCACCACTCCGAGGGAAACACATACGCAGTATTTT.

This rearrangement joins TRBV18 to TRBJ2-5; D is unresolved. Germline loops: CDR1 KGHSH, CDR2 LQKENI. This CDR3 comprises 15 residues. The V end lost 6 bases, the J end lost 3 bases, and 17 bases lay between the germline ends. The CDR3 reads CASSRGGSLEETQYF. As DNA, the CDR3 is TGTGCCAGCTCGCGAGGTGGGTCTCTCGAAGAGACCCAGTACTTC.

The V gene is TRBV7-2, the J gene TRBJ2-3; 11 bases map to TRBD2. Trimming at V came to 0 bases and at J to 10 bases, leaving 3 bases not matched to a gene. CDR1 and CDR2 (germline): SGHTA, FQGNSA. This CDR3 region has 14 residues. The CDR3 is CASSLAPSGGSQYF. The CDR3 DNA reads TGTGCCAGCAGCTTAGCCCCTAGCGGGGGGTCGCAGTATTTT. Full variable domain (missing parts from reference TRBV7-2 and TRBJ2-3): GAGVSQSPSNKVTEKGKDVELRCDPISGHTALYWYRQSLGQGLEFLIYFQGNSAPDKSGLPSDRFSAERTGGSVSTLTIQRTQQEDSAVYLCASSLAPSGGSQYFGPGTRLTVL.

This chain joins TRBV15 and TRBJ1-2; D is undetermined. V was pared by 0 bases and J by 4 bases, with 9 bases between. This CDR3 spans 14 amino acids. Germline CDR1 LNHNV, CDR2 YYDKDF (reference sequence). The CDR3 bases are TGTGCCACCAGCAGAGATCCGGGCTCCTATGGCTACACCTTC. Encoded protein: CATSRDPGSYGYTF.

This clonotype has just a few counts. The chain is built from TRBV12-3 or TRBV12-4 and TRBJ2-3; 12 bases fit TRBD2. CDR3 length: 16 residues. The V segment lost 1 base and the J segment 1 base; nucleotides outside the gene matches: 0. The CDR3 region has the DNA TGTGCCAGCAGTTTAGGGACTAGCGGGGGCACAGATACGCAGTATTTT. Encoded protein: CASSLGTSGGTDTQYF.

The chain joins TRBV5-4 to TRBJ1-1, with 11 nucleotides matching TRBD1. V trimming: 4 bases; J trimming: 6 bases; junction bases outside the gene matches: 14. Germline V gives CDR1 SGHNT, CDR2 YYREEE (reference sequence). This CDR3 has 17 amino acids. CDR3 protein: CASSNTDRGLLGAEAFF. The CDR3 DNA follows: TGTGCCAGCAGCAACACGGACAGGGGGCTTCTAGGTGCTGAAGCTTTCTTT. Drawing the rest from reference TRBV5-4 and TRBJ1-1, the complete variable domain is ETGVTQSPTHLIKTRGQQVTLRCSSQSGHNTVSWYQQALGQGPQFIFQYYREEENGRGNFPPRFSGLQFPNYSSELNVNALELDDSALYLCASSNTDRGLLGAEAFFGQGTRLTVV.

This clonotype was seen only a few times. The chain links TRBV19 to TRBJ1-4; TRBD1 might be the D (5 bases). The length of the CDR3 is 15 residues. Between the trimmed V and J ends, which lost 3 bases and 7 bases, there was a span of 15 bases. Germline CDR1 is LNHDA and CDR2 is SQIVND (reference sequence). The CDR3 spells CASSIPRTSSEKLFF. The CDR3 nucleotides read TGTGCCAGTAGTATCCCCCGGACATCAAGTGAAAAACTGTTTTTT.

Many counts were recorded for this clonotype. J is TRBJ1-4 and V is TRBV29-1, with 8 bases aligning to TRBD1. V gave up 4 bases and J gave up 6 bases; unmatched junction bases: 7. The CDR3 has 14 amino acids. Germline V gives CDR1 SQVTM, CDR2 ANQGSEA. CDR3 in DNA: TGCAGCGTTGCCTTAGACAGGGGTTATGAAAAACTGTTTTTT. Its translation: CSVALDRGYEKLFF. Full variable domain (remainder filled in from reference TRBV29-1 and TRBJ1-4): SAVISQKPSRDICQRGTSLTIQCQVDSQVTMMFWYRQQPGQSLTLIATANQGSEATYESGFVIDKFPISRPNLTFSTLTVSNMSPEDSSIYLCSVALDRGYEKLFFGSGTQLSVL.

This clonotype has a count of ten or more. The chain carries TRBV7-9 and TRBJ1-1; possible D gene TRBD1, 6 bases. Trimming removed 5 bases at V and 5 bases at J, with 15 bases between. The CDR3 spans 14 residues. The V gene's germline CDR1 is SEHNR and CDR2 FQNEAQ (reference sequence). DNA of the CDR3: TGTGCCAGCAGCCCGATACAGGGTGGGACTGAAGCTTTCTTT. Protein: CASSPIQGGTEAFF.

The V call is TRBV30, the J call TRBJ2-5; D is uncertain. The V end lost 0 bases, the J end lost 4 bases, and 3 bases lay between the germline ends. The CDR3 runs 11 residues. The germline gives CDR1 GTSNPN, CDR2 SVGIG (reference sequence). This chain's CDR3 is CAWSVLETQYF. Written as DNA, the CDR3 is TGTGCCTGGAGTGTACTAGAGACCCAGTACTTC.